The 6 T cell receptor beta chains below all came from one sample that was sequenced in a study. Using its own MiXCR run on the 5' RACE reads, TCRdb lists one record per CDR3 protein. The repertoire has roughly 42,000 distinct CDR3 sequences, under 25% of them found once; the top ten carry about 4.1%. Treg sorting used a CD4+CD25+CD127-/low gate. The sequencing sample was made of Tregs sorted from blood. These receptors came from a female donor with breast cancer.

The chain employs TRBV10-3 and TRBJ2-2; unclear D gene. The germline CDR1 and CDR2 sequences are ENHRY and SYGVKD. V was shortened by 0 bases and J by 4 bases, with 3 bases between the two germline ends. The CDR3 totals 13 residues. The CDR3 protein is CAISESITGELFF. DNA for the CDR3: TGTGCCATCAGTGAGTCAATCACCGGGGAGCTGTTTTTT.

This clonotype occurred many times. The rearrangement links TRBV20-1 to TRBJ2-3; tentative D call: TRBD2 (6 bases). The V gene's germline CDR1 is DFQATT and CDR2 SNEGSKA (reference sequence). The CDR3 loop spans 14 amino acids. Trimming stripped 1 base from V and 6 bases from J, with 14 bases between. For the CDR3, the DNA is TGCAGTGCTAGAGGGACTATACTAGTTGATACGCAGTATTTT. Translation gives CSARGTILVDTQYF.

This clonotype was seen repeatedly, ten times or more. The rearrangement uses TRBV12-3 or TRBV12-4 and TRBJ1-5, with 11 bases aligning to TRBD1. Germline trimming cut 6 bases from V and 0 bases from J; bases unmatched to any gene: 10. The CDR3 is made up of 18 amino acids. In DNA, the CDR3 is TGTGCCAGCAGCCGGGGACAGGGGGTAGGTTATAGCAATCAGCCCCAGCATTTT. Encoded protein: CASSRGQGVGYSNQPQHF.

With respect to this clonotype: The junction departs from germline at one end; a sequencing error may be responsible. The chain has TRBV4-1 and TRBJ1-5; 10 nucleotides align to TRBD1. Germline CDR1 and CDR2: MGHRA and YSYEKL. The CDR3 totals 16 residues. The chain's CDR3 is CASNQRQGASNQPQHF. The CDR3 bases are TGCGCCAGCAACCAAAGACAGGGGGCGAGCAATCAGCCCCAGCATTTT.

This clonotype was seen a handful of times. The chain carries TRBV9 and TRBJ1-3; D not resolved. The CDR3 totals 16 residues. From germline, CDR1 is SGDLS and CDR2 YYNGEE. V lost 0 bases, J lost 0 bases, and 10 bases lay in between. The CDR3 DNA is TGTGCCAGCAGCGTAGACAGCGTGAGCTCTGGAAACACCATATATTTT. Its translation is CASSVDSVSSGNTIYF.

The gene calls are TRBV11-1 and TRBJ1-1; maybe TRBD1 (5 bases). V was trimmed by 4 bases and J by 6 bases, leaving 12 bases between them. Germline V gene lookup returns CDR1 SGHAT and CDR2 FQDESV (reference sequence). The CDR3 runs 13 residues. The CDR3 loop is CASSSGRQSEAFF. In DNA form, the CDR3 reads TGTGCCAGCAGCTCAGGGCGACAGTCTGAAGCTTTCTTT.